The 14 T cell receptor beta chains below come from one sample, sequenced in a study of patients and donors after allogeneic stem cell transplantation. TCRdb re-called the RT-PCR reads through MiXCR, storing one row per CDR3 protein. This repertoire shows about a million distinct CDR3 sequences, under 20% found once; its top ten account for under 6.5%. Sequencing was performed on blood, either unsorted or a sorted T cell fraction (not recorded which). All receptors come from a human donor who was either an allogeneic HSCT recipient or a stem cell or donor lymphocyte infusion donor (not recorded which). It is not recorded whose cells these are; they may come from a transplant donor.

This chain links TRBV4-1 with TRBJ2-7, with D possibly TRBD1 on 6 matching bases. Germline-derived CDR1 and CDR2 are MGHRA and YSYEKL. V shed 2 bases and J shed 3 bases, with 11 bases lying between them. This CDR3 is 14 amino acids long. DNA for the CDR3: TGCGCCAGCAGCCAATATGAAGGGGGCTACGAGCAGTACTTC. Its translation is CASSQYEGGYEQYF.

This clonotype showed up just a few times. The chain's CDR3 is CSASVLLSGATDTQYF. CDR3 DNA sequence: TGCAGTGCTAGCGTTCTCCTGAGCGGGGCCACAGATACGCAGTATTTT. The J gene is TRBJ2-3, the V gene TRBV20-1, with TRBD2 matching 7 bases. Germline lookup yields CDR1 DFQATT and CDR2 SNEGSKA (reference sequence). The CDR3 is 16 amino acids. V lost 3 bases, J lost 2 bases, and 11 bases stayed unmatched.

This clonotype was seen more than once but under ten times. The V gene is TRBV9, the J gene TRBJ2-5; possibly TRBD1 for D (7 bases). The V and J ends lost 2 bases and 2 bases respectively, with 16 bases between them. The CDR3 contains 16 residues. CDR1 is SGDLS, CDR2 YYNGEE, per germline. This CDR3 is CASSVRGGTAQETQYF. CDR3 sequence (DNA): TGTGCCAGCAGCGTGAGAGGGGGGACAGCACAAGAGACCCAGTACTTC.

This clonotype was seen only once. The chain joins TRBV7-3 to TRBJ2-2, with TRBD1 as a possible D gene (7 bases). The V end lost 0 bases, the J end lost 6 bases, and 14 bases lay between the germline ends. In germline, CDR1 is SGHTA, CDR2 FQGTGA. The CDR3 is made up of 16 amino acids. The CDR3, as DNA: TGTGCCAGCAGCTTAACGTGGGGGGACAGCCCCGGGGAGCTGTTTTTT. Protein sequence: CASSLTWGDSPGELFF.

This clonotype was recorded many times. This CDR3 is CSANRAGELFF. In DNA form, the CDR3 reads TGCAGCGCAAACAGGGCCGGGGAGCTGTTTTTT. The rearrangement links TRBV29-1 to TRBJ2-2, with a tentative D call TRBD1 (6 bases). Between the trimmed V and J ends, which lost 7 bases and 6 bases, there was a span of 9 bases. The CDR3 runs to 11 residues. The V gene's germline CDR1 is SQVTM and CDR2 ANQGSEA.

The V call is TRBV6-5, the J call TRBJ2-1, with unresolved D. Germline V gene lookup returns CDR1 MNHEY and CDR2 SVGAGI. The CDR3 covers 12 residues. Trimming took off 5 bases at V and 5 bases at J, with 7 bases between the two ends. This chain's CDR3 is CASSRPHNEQFF. CDR3 DNA: TGTGCCAGCAGTCGTCCTCACAATGAGCAGTTCTTC.

CDR3 residues: CASSSADRGDTIYF. In nucleotides, the CDR3 is TGCGCCAGCAGCAGCGCGGACAGGGGTGACACCATATATTTT. The rearrangement links TRBV5-1 to TRBJ1-3; TRBD1 aligns across 9 bases. The ends lost 4 bases at V and 8 bases at J; junction bases unmatched: 7. This CDR3 comprises 14 residues. The germline CDR1 and CDR2 sequences are SGHRS and YFSETQ.

J is TRBJ2-2 and V is TRBV7-9, with 7 bases identical to TRBD2. This CDR3 has 15 amino acids. V trimming: 2 bases; J trimming: 2 bases; junction bases outside the gene matches: 2. CDR1 is SEHNR, CDR2 FQNEAQ, per germline (reference sequence). CDR3: CASSLWDYNTGELFF. The CDR3 DNA sequence: TGTGCCAGCAGCTTATGGGACTACAACACCGGGGAGCTGTTTTTT.

This clonotype was counted only a few times. The V call is TRBV30, the J call TRBJ2-1; maybe TRBD2 (6 bases). The length of the CDR3 is 12 residues. The V gene lost 8 bases and the J gene lost 3 bases, with 11 bases spanning the gap. Germline V gene sequence: CDR1 GTSNPN, CDR2 SVGIG (reference sequence). For the CDR3, the DNA is TGTGCCGGAGGGACCGACTACAATGAGCAGTTCTTC. Translation: CAGGTDYNEQFF.

The chain has TRBV29-1 and TRBJ2-1; 8 nucleotides agree with TRBD2. Trimming removed 0 bases from V and 6 bases from J; junction bases left unmatched: 7. The germline gives CDR1 SQVTM, CDR2 ANQGSEA. This CDR3 comprises 15 residues. The DNA for the CDR3 is TGCAGCGTTGAAGATAGACGGGAGGGGGGCAATGAGCAGTTCTTC. Protein sequence: CSVEDRREGGNEQFF.

This clonotype was recorded a few times. The chain employs TRBV20-1 and TRBJ2-3, with D possibly TRBD2 on 5 matching bases. This CDR3 has 16 amino acids. Germline CDR1 DFQATT, CDR2 SNEGSKA (reference sequence). The V and J ends lost 0 bases and 1 base respectively, with 14 bases between them. CDR3 sequence (DNA): TGCAGTGCTAGAGATCGGGTTGAGGGCGGCACAGATACGCAGTATTTT. Amino acid sequence: CSARDRVEGGTDTQYF.

The genes are TRBV20-1 and TRBJ2-1, with TRBD2 matching 10 bases. CDR1 is DFQATT and CDR2 is SNEGSKA in the germline V gene (reference sequence). The trim removed 4 bases at V and 0 bases at J, leaving 3 bases unmatched. The CDR3 covers 15 residues. In DNA form, the CDR3 reads TGCAGTGCTAAGGTAGCGGGGGGCTCCTACAATGAGCAGTTCTTC. Amino acids: CSAKVAGGSYNEQFF.

The count of this clonotype is one. The V and J genes are TRBV25-1 and TRBJ2-5, with a weak D call TRBD1 (6 bases). The CDR3 length is 16 residues. Trimming pared 2 bases from V and 3 bases from J, leaving 16 bases between. CDR1 is MGHDK and CDR2 is SYGVNS in the germline V gene. The CDR3 here is CASSEKGHTSKETQYF. The CDR3 nucleotides are TGTGCCAGCAGTGAAAAGGGACATACATCGAAAGAGACCCAGTACTTC.

The table lists this clonotype with a few counts. The chain combines TRBV4-2 with TRBJ1-2; D might be TRBD1 (6 bases). CDR3 length equals 15 residues. Germline-derived CDR1 and CDR2 are LGHNA and YNFKEQ. Trimming left V 0 bases short and J 6 bases short, with 14 bases between. For the CDR3, the DNA is TGTGCCAGCAGCCAAGAGGCAGGGGAATTGAATGGCTACACCTTC. It is translated as CASSQEAGELNGYTF.